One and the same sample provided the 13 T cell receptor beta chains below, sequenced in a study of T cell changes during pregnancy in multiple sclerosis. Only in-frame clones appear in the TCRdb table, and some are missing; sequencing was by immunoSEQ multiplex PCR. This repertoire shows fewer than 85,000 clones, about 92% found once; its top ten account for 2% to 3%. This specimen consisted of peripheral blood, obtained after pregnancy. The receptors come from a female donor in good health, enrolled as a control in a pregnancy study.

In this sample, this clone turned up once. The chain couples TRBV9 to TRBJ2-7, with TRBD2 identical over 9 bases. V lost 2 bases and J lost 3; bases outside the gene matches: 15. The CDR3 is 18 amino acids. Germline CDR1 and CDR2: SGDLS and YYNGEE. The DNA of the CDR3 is TGTGCCAGCAGCGTCGACCCCACCTCAGCGGGGGGCGACTACGAGCAGTACTTC. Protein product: CASSVDPTSAGGDYEQYF.

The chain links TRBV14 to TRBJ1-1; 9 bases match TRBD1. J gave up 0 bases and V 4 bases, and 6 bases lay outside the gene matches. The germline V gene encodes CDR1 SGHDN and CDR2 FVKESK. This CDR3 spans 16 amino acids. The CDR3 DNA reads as TGTGCCAGCAGCCGGGGACAGGGATGGGTGAACACTGAAGCTTTCTTT. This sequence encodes CASSRGQGWVNTEAFF.

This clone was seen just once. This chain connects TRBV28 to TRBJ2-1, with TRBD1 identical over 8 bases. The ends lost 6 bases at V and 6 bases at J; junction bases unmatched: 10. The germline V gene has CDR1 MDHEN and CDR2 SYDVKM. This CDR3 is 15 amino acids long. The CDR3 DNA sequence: TGTGCCAGCAGCCTGCCGGGACAGGCATCCAATGAGCAGTTCTTC. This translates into CASSLPGQASNEQFF.

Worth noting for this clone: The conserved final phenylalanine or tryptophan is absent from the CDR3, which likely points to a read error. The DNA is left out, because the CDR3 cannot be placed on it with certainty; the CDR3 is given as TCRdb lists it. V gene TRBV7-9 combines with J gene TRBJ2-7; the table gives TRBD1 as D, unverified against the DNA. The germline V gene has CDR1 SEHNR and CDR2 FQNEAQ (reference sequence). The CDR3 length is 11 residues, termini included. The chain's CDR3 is CASSLRDSHIP.

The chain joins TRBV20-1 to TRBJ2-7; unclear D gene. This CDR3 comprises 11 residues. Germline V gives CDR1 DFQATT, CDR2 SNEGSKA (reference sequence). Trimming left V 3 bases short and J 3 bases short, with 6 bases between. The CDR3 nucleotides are TGCAGTGCTAGCGTTTACTACGAGCAGTACTTC. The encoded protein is CSASVYYEQYF.

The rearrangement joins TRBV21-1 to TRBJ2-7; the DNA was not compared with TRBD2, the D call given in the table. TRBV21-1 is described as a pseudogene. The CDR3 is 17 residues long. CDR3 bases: TGTGCCAGCAGCTGGTCTAGCGGGACCCCCTCGTGCTACGAGCAGTACTTC. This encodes CASSWSSGTPSCYEQYF.

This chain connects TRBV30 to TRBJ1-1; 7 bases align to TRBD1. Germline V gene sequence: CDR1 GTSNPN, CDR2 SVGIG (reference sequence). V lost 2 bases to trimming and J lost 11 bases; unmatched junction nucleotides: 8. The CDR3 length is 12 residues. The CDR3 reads CAWSSGGGGAFF. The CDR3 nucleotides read TGTGCCTGGAGTTCAGGGGGAGGAGGCGCTTTCTTT.

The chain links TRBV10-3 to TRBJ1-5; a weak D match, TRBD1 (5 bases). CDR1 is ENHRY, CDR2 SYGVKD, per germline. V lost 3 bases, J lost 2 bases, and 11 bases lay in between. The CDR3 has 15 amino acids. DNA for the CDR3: TGTGCCATCAGTGAAGACAGCCGCGGCAATCAGCCCCAGCATTTT. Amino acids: CAISEDSRGNQPQHF.

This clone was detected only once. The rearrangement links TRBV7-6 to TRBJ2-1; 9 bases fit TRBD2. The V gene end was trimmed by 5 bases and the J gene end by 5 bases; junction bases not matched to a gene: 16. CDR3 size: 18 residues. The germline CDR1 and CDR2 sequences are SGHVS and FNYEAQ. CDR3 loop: CASSPNHLGASGNNEQFF. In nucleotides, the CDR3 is TGTGCCAGCAGCCCCAACCATCTGGGGGCTAGCGGGAACAATGAGCAGTTCTTC.

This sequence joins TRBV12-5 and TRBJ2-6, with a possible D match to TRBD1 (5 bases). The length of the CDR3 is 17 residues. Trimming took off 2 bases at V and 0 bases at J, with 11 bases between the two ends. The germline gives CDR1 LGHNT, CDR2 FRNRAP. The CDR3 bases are TGTGCTAGTGGTTTGTTTCGACAGCCCTCTGGGGCCAACGTCCTGACTTTC. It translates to CASGLFRQPSGANVLTF. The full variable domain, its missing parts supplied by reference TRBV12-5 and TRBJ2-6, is DARVTQTPRHKVTEMGQEVTMRCQPILGHNTVFWYRQTMMQGLELLAYFRNRAPLDDSGMPKDRFSAEMPDATLATLKIQPSEPRDSAVYFCASGLFRQPSGANVLTFGAGSRLTVL.

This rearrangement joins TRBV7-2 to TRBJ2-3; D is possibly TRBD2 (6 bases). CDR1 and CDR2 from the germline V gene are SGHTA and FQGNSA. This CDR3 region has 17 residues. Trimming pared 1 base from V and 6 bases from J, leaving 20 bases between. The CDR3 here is CASSLEDGWPGVDTQYF. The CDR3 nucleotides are TGTGCCAGCAGCTTAGAGGATGGGTGGCCGGGGGTTGATACGCAGTATTTT.

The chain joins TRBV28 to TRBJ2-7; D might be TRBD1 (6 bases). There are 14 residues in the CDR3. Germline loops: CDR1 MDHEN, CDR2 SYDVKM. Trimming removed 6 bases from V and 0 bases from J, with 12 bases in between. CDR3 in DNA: TGTGCCAGCAGCATTCAGGGGAACTCCTACGAGCAGTACTTC. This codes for CASSIQGNSYEQYF.

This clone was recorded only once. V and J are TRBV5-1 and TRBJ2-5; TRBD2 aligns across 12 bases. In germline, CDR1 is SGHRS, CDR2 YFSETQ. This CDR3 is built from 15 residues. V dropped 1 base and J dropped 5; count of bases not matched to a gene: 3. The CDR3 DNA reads TGCGCCAGCAGCTTGCCTAGCGGGGGGGCGGAGACCCAGTACTTC. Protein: CASSLPSGGAETQYF. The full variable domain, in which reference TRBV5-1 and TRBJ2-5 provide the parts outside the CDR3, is KAGVTQTPRYLIKTRGQQVTLSCSPISGHRSVSWYQQTPGQGLQFLFEYFSETQRNKGNFPGRFSGRQFSNSRSEMNVSTLELGDSALYLCASSLPSGGAETQYFGPGTRLLVL.